This TCR beta chain was sequenced during a study of shared clonotypes between healthy human individuals. Study-level background: Every donor yielded three CD4 naive, three CD4 memory, two CD8 naive and one CD8 memory plate.

CD45RA+ naive and CD45RA-negative memory subsets were separated from CD4+ cells. Comments on this clone: Its specificity is not known.

Study outcomes and limitations: When compared with the clonotypes that were shared by all four sorted-subset donors, the non-shared clonotypes turned out to have lower generation probabilities.

CDR3 length equals 13 residues. The V gene's germline CDR1 is WNHNN and CDR2 SYGVQD (reference sequence). V lost 8 bases and J 3 bases, leaving 13 bases between the germline ends. The DNA input per sorted-subset replicate PCR was about 0.2 ug, corresponding to 28,000 or so T cell genomes. Data came from immunoSEQ multiplex PCR; TCRdb stores just in-frame clones and leaves some out. Of roughly 640,000 clones listed, 74% are singletons. The source is a woman aged 25 to 39 in good health. This rearrangement joins TRBV10-1 to TRBJ2-5, with unresolved D. Sequenced sample: memory CD4+ T cells sorted from blood. Indicated subset: CD45RA-negative fraction. CDR3 nucleotides: TGCGCCAGCGGATCCGACTGGGAAGAGACCCAGTACTTC. Residues: CASGSDWEETQYF.